The 30 T cell receptor beta chains presented below share a single source sample, sequenced in a study of shared clonotypes between healthy human individuals. Generated by immunoSEQ multiplex PCR, the TCRdb table keeps only in-frame clones and is missing some. The table shows some 2,100,000 clones, with about 94% occurring only once. The sample comprised naive CD4+ T cells sorted from blood. The subset denotes: CD45RA+ positively selected. Every receptor here comes from a man aged 18 to 35 in good health.

About this clone: This sample includes further DNA sequences coding for the same CDR3. This rearrangement joins TRBV18 to TRBJ2-7, with 13 bases aligning to TRBD2. The length of the CDR3 is 13 residues. CDR1 and CDR2 from the germline V gene are KGHSH and LQKENI. The trim removed 3 bases at V and 7 bases at J, leaving 0 bases unmatched. The DNA for the CDR3 is TGTGCCAGCTCACCGGGACTAGCGGGAGAGCAGTACTTC. Translated: CASSPGLAGEQYF.

The chain joins TRBV5-1 to TRBJ2-6; maybe TRBD1 (6 bases). This CDR3 region has 15 residues. Trimming cost V 7 bases and J 4 bases, with 15 bases left between them. In germline, CDR1 is SGHRS, CDR2 YFSETQ. The CDR3 DNA reads as TGCGCCAGCCACGGGCAGGGGCCAGGGGCCAACGTCCTGACTTTC. Protein product: CASHGQGPGANVLTF.

The V gene is TRBV7-8, the J gene TRBJ2-5, with 7 bases fitting TRBD2. This CDR3 contains 16 residues. Germline CDR1 and CDR2: SGHVS and FQNEAQ. Trimming removed 4 bases from V and 3 bases from J; junction bases left unmatched: 11. DNA for the CDR3: TGTGCCAGCAGCTCGGCCGGGGGGTGGAGAAAAGAGACCCAGTACTTC. Translated, it gives CASSSAGGWRKETQYF.

This clone has more than one count but fewer than ten. V is TRBV7-9 and J is TRBJ1-5; no definite D call. V was shortened by 4 bases and J by 6 bases, with 13 bases between the two germline ends. Germline loops: CDR1 SEHNR, CDR2 FQNEAQ (reference sequence). The CDR3 extends over 14 amino acids. CDR3 amino acids: CASSSWGVSQPQHF. CDR3 bases: TGTGCCAGCAGCTCCTGGGGTGTAAGTCAGCCCCAGCATTTT.

V and J are TRBV30 and TRBJ1-1; 7 bases are shared with TRBD1. J gave up 3 bases and V 5 bases, and 9 bases lay outside the gene matches. Germline V gene sequence: CDR1 GTSNPN, CDR2 SVGIG (reference sequence). The CDR3 length is 14 residues. The CDR3 loop is CAWDRGGADTEAFF. Here the CDR3 DNA reads TGTGCCTGGGACAGAGGGGGCGCAGACACTGAAGCTTTCTTT.

There are a few counts of this clone. This chain joins TRBV29-1 and TRBJ2-2; no clear D. The V end lost 7 bases, the J end lost 2 bases, and 11 bases lay between the germline ends. The germline V gene has CDR1 SQVTM and CDR2 ANQGSEA. There are 13 residues in the CDR3. In nucleotides, the CDR3 is TGCAGCGCTAGAGGTACTAACACCGGGGAGCTGTTTTTT. It specifies CSARGTNTGELFF.

This clone was found a few times. In DNA, the CDR3 is TGTGCCAGCAGTTTATCGCCCAGCGGGAGATCCGAGCAGTACTTC. Translating it yields CASSLSPSGRSEQYF. The V and J genes are TRBV27 and TRBJ2-7; 8 bases are a match to TRBD2. The junction had 7 bases not matched to a gene; V was cut back by 0 bases and J by 6 bases. This CDR3 spans 15 amino acids. Germline V lookup: CDR1 MNHEY, CDR2 SMNVEV (reference sequence).

This sequence joins TRBV4-2 and TRBJ2-7; possibly TRBD1 or TRBD2 for D (5 bases each). Germline V CDR1 and CDR2: LGHNA, YNFKEQ. V was trimmed by 4 bases and J by 1 base, leaving 14 bases between them. The CDR3 consists of 15 residues. As DNA, the CDR3 is TGTGCCAGCAGCCTCCGGGACCAGAGGTCCTACGAGCAGTACTTC. Translating it yields CASSLRDQRSYEQYF.

This chain uses TRBV6-5 with TRBJ1-5; the match to TRBD1 covers 11 bases. This CDR3 spans 15 amino acids. The trim removed 6 bases at V and 6 bases at J, leaving 7 bases unmatched. Germline V gives CDR1 MNHEY, CDR2 SVGAGI. The CDR3 coding sequence is TGTGCCAGCAGCCCGGGACAGGGGGTCTTTCAGCCCCAGCATTTT. As protein: CASSPGQGVFQPQHF.

This clone was recorded once. Other nucleotide sequences in the sample specify the same CDR3. The chain has TRBV6-6 and TRBJ2-7, with 10 bases that match TRBD1. Germline trimming cut 5 bases from V and 2 bases from J; bases unmatched to any gene: 6. From germline, CDR1 is MNHNY and CDR2 SVGAGI (reference sequence). The CDR3 length is 15 residues. This chain's CDR3 is CASSHRDRGAYEQYF. The CDR3 DNA is TGTGCCAGCAGTCACCGGGACAGGGGTGCCTACGAGCAGTACTTC.

The count of this clone is one. Written as DNA, the CDR3 is TGTGCCAGCGTCGGGACAGGGGGCTTCCACGAGCAGTACTTC. Encoded protein: CASVGTGGFHEQYF. The chain has TRBV2 and TRBJ2-7, with TRBD1 matching 12 bases. With 8 bases clipped from V and 5 bases from J, the junction kept 7 bases outside the gene matches. The germline gives CDR1 SNHLY, CDR2 FYNNEI. The CDR3 sequence is 14 residues long.

A remark on this clone: The identical CDR3 is also encoded by other nucleotide sequences in the sample. This sequence joins TRBV5-1 and TRBJ1-4; no reliable D call. The V end was cut by 5 bases, the J end by 10 bases, with 9 bases between. The V gene's germline CDR1 is SGHRS and CDR2 YFSETQ. The CDR3 spans 11 residues. This chain's CDR3 is CASSGAGKLFF. DNA of the CDR3: TGCGCCAGCAGTGGAGCCGGAAAACTGTTTTTT.

The rearrangement joins TRBV19 to TRBJ1-1, with a weak D call TRBD1 (5 bases). In germline, CDR1 is LNHDA, CDR2 SQIVND (reference sequence). The CDR3 sequence is 15 residues long. V lost 4 bases, J lost 1 base, and 13 bases lay in between. Here the CDR3 reads CASSTGGTANTEAFF. The CDR3 DNA is TGTGCCAGTAGTACCGGGGGGACGGCGAACACTGAAGCTTTCTTT. The entire variable domain, with the rest obtained from reference TRBV19 and TRBJ1-1, is as follows: DGGITQSPKYLFRKEGQNVTLSCEQNLNHDAMYWYRQDPGQGLRLIYYSQIVNDFQKGDIAEGYSVSREKKESFPLTVTSAQKNPTAFYLCASSTGGTANTEAFFGQGTRLTVV.

V gene TRBV5-1 combines with J gene TRBJ2-1, with D uncertain. The CDR3 runs to 14 residues. Germline loops: CDR1 SGHRS, CDR2 YFSETQ. Trimming removed 4 bases from V and 0 bases from J, with 8 bases in between. The CDR3 spells CASSPLNSYNEQFF. CDR3 nucleotide sequence: TGCGCCAGCAGCCCCCTTAACTCCTACAATGAGCAGTTCTTC. Full variable domain (missing parts from reference TRBV5-1 and TRBJ2-1): KAGVTQTPRYLIKTRGQQVTLSCSPISGHRSVSWYQQTPGQGLQFLFEYFSETQRNKGNFPGRFSGRQFSNSRSEMNVSTLELGDSALYLCASSPLNSYNEQFFGPGTRLTVL.

The chain couples TRBV13 to TRBJ2-5; TRBD1 or TRBD2 may be the D gene (5 bases each). Germline CDR1 PRHDT, CDR2 FYEKMQ (reference sequence). V lost 0 bases and J lost 2, with 7 bases in between. This CDR3 is built from 14 residues. CDR3 loop: CASSLGGPQETQYF. The CDR3 region has the DNA TGTGCCAGCAGCTTAGGGGGACCACAAGAGACCCAGTACTTC.

This chain connects TRBV10-3 to TRBJ2-7, with unresolved D. With 10 bases removed from V and 3 bases from J, the gap between germline ends came to 10 bases. The germline V gene encodes CDR1 ENHRY and CDR2 SYGVKD. This CDR3 spans 11 amino acids. The CDR3 DNA sequence: TGTGCCACCGTAAGAGACTACGAGCAGTACTTC. This gives the protein CATVRDYEQYF.

To note about this clone: This same CDR3 is encoded by further DNA sequences in the sample. The chain employs TRBV9 and TRBJ2-2, with 7 bases fitting TRBD1. Germline trimming cut 0 bases from V and 4 bases from J; bases unmatched to any gene: 3. Per the germline V gene, CDR1 is SGDLS and CDR2 is YYNGEE. The CDR3 runs to 15 residues. This chain's CDR3 is CASSVVAGGTGELFF. The CDR3 DNA reads as TGTGCCAGCAGCGTAGTTGCAGGGGGCACCGGGGAGCTGTTTTTT.

Of note for this clone: This CDR3 is also generated by other DNA sequences in the sample. J is TRBJ2-3 and V is TRBV5-1, with D unresolved. Germline CDR1 is SGHRS and CDR2 is YFSETQ. The length of the CDR3 is 14 residues. V lost 2 bases, J lost 3 bases, and 10 bases lay in between. CDR3 nucleotide sequence: TGCGCCAGCAGCTTCGGCCTACCTACAGATACGCAGTATTTT. Its protein is CASSFGLPTDTQYF.

The V gene is TRBV28, the J gene TRBJ2-7, with 10 nucleotides matching TRBD1. The germline V gene has CDR1 MDHEN and CDR2 SYDVKM. V lost 5 bases to trimming and J lost 5 bases; unmatched junction nucleotides: 15. CDR3 length equals 17 residues. This chain's CDR3 is CASSPLLDRGLFDEQYF. The DNA of the CDR3 is TGTGCCAGCAGTCCACTCCTCGACAGGGGGCTATTCGACGAGCAGTACTTC.

This chain joins TRBV4-3 and TRBJ1-6, with D possibly being TRBD1 (6 bases). Trimming pared 6 bases from V and 14 bases from J, leaving 17 bases between. This CDR3 comprises 13 residues. Per germline, CDR1 LGHNA and CDR2 YSLEER. This chain's CDR3 is CASSEIRQVALHF. The CDR3 bases are TGCGCCAGCAGTGAAATTCGACAGGTCGCCCTCCACTTT.

The chain has TRBV30 and TRBJ2-5; D is ambiguous. The CDR3 runs to 14 residues. V dropped 0 bases and J dropped 4 bases, with 12 bases sitting between them. Germline loops: CDR1 GTSNPN, CDR2 SVGIG (reference sequence). CDR3 DNA: TGTGCCTGGAGTGTACCAGGCCTTGGAGAGACCCAGTACTTC. Its protein is CAWSVPGLGETQYF.

The V and J genes are TRBV4-3 and TRBJ2-7; no clear D. Trimming removed 0 bases from V and 2 bases from J, with 11 bases in between. This CDR3 has 15 residues. From germline, CDR1 is LGHNA and CDR2 YSLEER. CDR3 DNA sequence: TGCGCCAGCAGCCAAGATGGTGGTAAAACCTACGAGCAGTACTTC. Its translation: CASSQDGGKTYEQYF.

This clone was seen once. Other DNA sequences in this specimen translate into the identical CDR3. CDR3 in DNA: TGTGCCAGCAGTGACAGGGGCTTGAACACTGAAGCTTTCTTT. Its protein product is CASSDRGLNTEAFF. The rearrangement uses TRBV2 and TRBJ1-1; D is perhaps TRBD1 (6 bases). V lost 3 bases to trimming and J lost 0 bases, with 8 bases between them. The CDR3 covers 14 residues. Per germline, CDR1 SNHLY and CDR2 FYNNEI. The full variable domain, in which reference TRBV2 and TRBJ1-1 provide the parts outside the CDR3, is EPEVTQTPSHQVTQMGQEVILRCVPISNHLYFYWYRQILGQKVEFLVSFYNNEISEKSEIFDDQFSVERPDGSNFTLKIRSTKLEDSAMYFCASSDRGLNTEAFFGQGTRLTVV.

The chain carries TRBV4-3 and TRBJ1-5, with a possible D match to TRBD1 (5 bases). Germline CDR1 is LGHNA and CDR2 is YSLEER. The CDR3 covers 15 residues. The V end lost 1 base, the J end lost 9 bases, and 16 bases lay between the germline ends. CDR3 sequence: CASSQGNRDGGPQHF. DNA of the CDR3: TGCGCCAGCAGCCAAGGGAATAGGGACGGGGGGCCCCAGCATTTT.

The J gene is TRBJ1-1, the V gene TRBV10-1, with 8 bases matching TRBD1. This CDR3 spans 14 amino acids. CDR1 and CDR2 (germline): WNHNN, SYGVQD (reference sequence). Trimming at V came to 3 bases and at J to 7 bases, leaving 7 bases not matched to a gene. CDR3 DNA sequence: TGCGCCAGCAGTGACTCAGGGGGCAATCGTGAAGCTTTCTTT. Translated: CASSDSGGNREAFF.

The chain joins TRBV25-1 to TRBJ2-6; TRBD1 might be the D (5 bases). Germline V gives CDR1 MGHDK, CDR2 SYGVNS. With 3 bases removed from V and 4 bases from J, the gap between germline ends came to 10 bases. The CDR3 covers 15 residues. The CDR3 reads CASSDRASGANVLTF. CDR3 nucleotides: TGTGCCAGCAGTGACAGGGCGTCCGGGGCCAACGTCCTGACTTTC.

The chain has TRBV7-9 and TRBJ2-3; 11 positions agree with TRBD1. Germline CDR1 SEHNR, CDR2 FQNEAQ (reference sequence). V lost 5 bases, J lost 6 bases, and 10 bases stayed unmatched. The CDR3 has 16 residues. The CDR3 sequence: CASSPPGQGAHDTQYF. For the CDR3, the DNA is TGTGCCAGCAGCCCCCCTGGACAGGGGGCGCATGATACGCAGTATTTT.

This chain joins TRBV10-1 and TRBJ1-5, with 7 bases aligning to TRBD1. Losses at the gene ends were 8 bases for V and 6 bases for J; bases not matched to a gene: 4. The CDR3 runs 12 residues. Germline CDR1 reads WNHNN; CDR2 reads SYGVQD (reference sequence). The CDR3 is CASGDSSQPQHF. The DNA of the CDR3 is TGCGCCAGCGGGGACAGTAGTCAGCCCCAGCATTTT.

Worth noting for this clone: The sample contains more than one DNA sequence encoding this CDR3. The chain links TRBV19 to TRBJ1-2; no clear D gene. Trimming removed 4 bases from V and 5 bases from J, with 11 bases in between. CDR1 LNHDA and CDR2 SQIVND come from the germline V gene (reference sequence). This CDR3 comprises 13 residues. The CDR3 region is CASSTVSGYGYTF. The CDR3 DNA sequence: TGTGCCAGTAGTACTGTCTCCGGGTATGGCTACACCTTC.

The chain joins TRBV5-1 to TRBJ2-5; D is perhaps TRBD1 (6 bases). Germline V lookup: CDR1 SGHRS, CDR2 YFSETQ. This CDR3 region has 14 residues. Deletions cut 4 bases from V and 0 bases from J, with 10 bases between. The CDR3 spells CASSPRQDQETQYF. The CDR3 DNA is TGCGCCAGCAGCCCACGACAGGACCAAGAGACCCAGTACTTC.